These 25 T cell receptor beta chains were all obtained from the same sample, sequenced in a study of T cells in Graves' hyperthyroidism and ophthalmopathy. TCR beta CDR3 sequences were amplified from RNA transcripts. In the first-round RT-PCR of the TCR CDR3, the HTBI primer set was used. TCRdb recomputed calls from the multiplex PCR reads with MiXCR, one row per CDR3 protein. This table has about 520,000 distinct CDR3 sequences, roughly 25% appearing once. The specimen sequenced was blood. Source of these receptors: a woman in her twenties or thirties with Graves' ophthalmopathy.

Note on this clonotype: One base away lies a much larger clone, so this may be a sequencing read error. The V and J genes are TRBV20-1 and TRBJ2-2; no reliable D call. CDR3 length: 13 amino acids. V was shortened by 1 base and J by 0 bases, with 3 bases between the two germline ends. Germline values: CDR1 DFQATT, CDR2 SNEGSKA (reference sequence). This CDR3 is CSARGPNTGELFF. The CDR3 region has the DNA TGCAGTGCTAGAGGACCGAACACCGGGGAGCTGTTTTTT.

This clonotype was recorded at least ten times. The rearrangement joins TRBV9 to TRBJ2-7; D is perhaps TRBD1 (6 bases). The V gene's germline CDR1 is SGDLS and CDR2 YYNGEE. The CDR3 is 13 residues long. The ends were cut back, 2 bases at V and 7 bases at J, with 13 bases in the middle. CDR3 DNA: TGTGCCAGCAGCGTTAACAGGGTTGGGGAGCAGTACTTC. Translation gives CASSVNRVGEQYF.

V gene TRBV4-1 combines with J gene TRBJ1-1; weak D call: TRBD1 (6 bases). The CDR3 covers 16 residues. V was cut by 4 bases and J by 8 bases, with 23 bases left in between. The germline CDR1 and CDR2 sequences are MGHRA and YSYEKL. The CDR3 protein is CASSLSPGSRGAEAFF. CDR3 sequence (DNA): TGCGCCAGCAGCCTCAGTCCGGGCAGTAGGGGGGCGGAAGCTTTCTTT.

In this sample, this clonotype turned up many times. The CDR3 protein is CASSERGDTEAFF. The CDR3 DNA follows: TGTGCCAGCAGTGAACGAGGGGACACTGAAGCTTTCTTT. The chain carries TRBV6-1 and TRBJ1-1, with D maybe TRBD1 (5 bases). The V gene lost 2 bases and the J gene lost 3 bases, with 7 bases spanning the gap. The CDR3 consists of 13 residues. Germline values: CDR1 MNHNS, CDR2 SASEGT.

As to this clonotype: A much larger clone differs by one base, so this may be a read error. The rearrangement uses TRBV11-2 and TRBJ2-5, with 14 bases aligning to TRBD2. The junction had 16 bases not matched to a gene; V was cut back by 5 bases and J by 5 bases. The CDR3 contains 19 residues. CDR1 is SGHAT, CDR2 FQNNGV, per germline. The CDR3 protein is CASSPLPGTSGGTGETQYF. The CDR3 nucleotides are TGTGCCAGCAGCCCACTCCCTGGGACTAGCGGGGGCACGGGGGAGACCCAGTACTTC.

This clonotype has at least ten counts. V gene TRBV28 combines with J gene TRBJ1-1; 7 bases line up with TRBD1. CDR3 size: 12 residues. CDR1 MDHEN and CDR2 SYDVKM come from the germline V gene. V lost 9 bases, J lost 6 bases, and 7 bases stayed unmatched. CDR3 residues: CASRQGIAEAFF. The CDR3 coding sequence is TGTGCCAGTCGACAGGGTATAGCTGAAGCTTTCTTT.

This clonotype was seen many times. In DNA form, the CDR3 reads TGTGCCAGCAGCGCCGGGACAGCCACTGAAGCTTTCTTT. As protein: CASSAGTATEAFF. The chain uses TRBV6-5 and TRBJ1-1, with TRBD1 matching over 7 bases. The V segment lost 6 bases and the J segment 4 bases; nucleotides outside the gene matches: 5. The CDR3 spans 13 residues. Germline values: CDR1 MNHEY, CDR2 SVGAGI.

The sample holds many counts of this clonotype. CDR3: CASSLDLTGFSEAFF. CDR3 in DNA: TGTGCCAGCAGCTTAGATCTCACAGGGTTTTCTGAAGCTTTCTTT. This chain connects TRBV11-2 to TRBJ1-1, with D possibly TRBD1 on 6 matching bases. The CDR3 is made up of 15 amino acids. V was shortened by 0 bases and J by 6 bases, with 14 bases between the two germline ends. Germline V CDR1 and CDR2: SGHAT, FQNNGV. The full variable domain, with the rest looked up from reference TRBV11-2 and TRBJ1-1, is EAGVAQSPRYKIIEKRQSVAFWCNPISGHATLYWYQQILGQGPKLLIQFQNNGVVDDSQLPKDRFSAERLKGVDSTLKIQPAKLEDSAVYLCASSLDLTGFSEAFFGQGTRLTVV.

The chain is built from TRBV20-1 and TRBJ1-5; the D is unclear. The germline V gene encodes CDR1 DFQATT and CDR2 SNEGSKA (reference sequence). The CDR3 runs to 14 residues. Trimming shortened V by 4 bases and J by 0 bases, and 10 bases separated the two germline ends. Here the CDR3 reads CSAKTWGSNQPQHF. The CDR3 nucleotides are TGCAGTGCTAAGACTTGGGGTAGCAATCAGCCCCAGCATTTT.

V is TRBV27 and J is TRBJ1-2, with 9 positions matching TRBD1. CDR1 and CDR2 from the germline V gene are MNHEY and SMNVEV (reference sequence). This CDR3 is 13 amino acids long. Trimming at V came to 8 bases and at J to 4 bases, leaving 5 bases not matched to a gene. The CDR3 sequence: CASALTGGYGYTF. Here the CDR3 DNA reads TGTGCCAGCGCCCTGACAGGGGGCTATGGCTACACCTTC.

This clonotype came up a few times. The chain recombines TRBV25-1 with TRBJ1-2; 8 nucleotides align to TRBD1. Germline V gene lookup returns CDR1 MGHDK and CDR2 SYGVNS. The CDR3 length is 14 residues. The junction had 3 bases not matched to a gene; V was cut back by 4 bases and J by 2 bases. CDR3 coding DNA: TGTGCCAGCAGTGGCAGGGGGCGCAACTATGGCTACACCTTC. Protein product: CASSGRGRNYGYTF.

At least ten counts were recorded for this clonotype. This chain uses TRBV2 with TRBJ1-1; D is possibly TRBD1 (5 bases). CDR1 SNHLY and CDR2 FYNNEI come from the germline V gene. The V gene lost 6 bases and the J gene lost 5 bases, with 19 bases spanning the gap. The CDR3 totals 15 residues. The CDR3 DNA sequence: TGTGCCAGCAGCTTGGATTTAGGGGAGTCTACTGAAGCTTTCTTT. This translates into CASSLDLGESTEAFF.

This clonotype turned up a few times. The DNA for the CDR3 is TGTGCCAGCAGCCCTAGTTGGGGCGCCTACGAGCAGTACTTC. Translation gives CASSPSWGAYEQYF. This sequence joins TRBV27 and TRBJ2-7, with D perhaps TRBD1 (5 bases). This CDR3 has 14 residues. Trimming stripped 6 bases from V and 2 bases from J, with 14 bases between. CDR1 is MNHEY and CDR2 is SMNVEV in the germline V gene (reference sequence).

This clonotype has at least ten counts. The V gene is TRBV27, the J gene TRBJ1-2; 8 bases map to TRBD1. Germline-derived CDR1 and CDR2 are MNHEY and SMNVEV (reference sequence). The CDR3 loop spans 13 amino acids. J was trimmed by 6 bases and V by 4 bases; bases with no gene match: 4. The CDR3 region is CASSSGQGNGYTF. CDR3 bases: TGTGCCAGCAGTTCTGGACAGGGAAATGGCTACACCTTC.

The chain employs TRBV20-1 and TRBJ2-7; D assignment may be TRBD1 or TRBD2 (5 bases each). CDR1 DFQATT and CDR2 SNEGSKA come from the germline V gene (reference sequence). V lost 0 bases and J lost 4, with 16 bases in between. This CDR3 spans 15 amino acids. The CDR3 spells CSARDRRGLGYEQYF. The CDR3 nucleotides are TGCAGTGCTAGAGATAGACGGGGCCTGGGTTACGAGCAGTACTTC.

This clonotype was observed at least ten times. The chain carries TRBV6-5 and TRBJ2-5; D remains ambiguous. Germline V CDR1 and CDR2: MNHEY, SVGAGI. V dropped 6 bases and J dropped 5 bases, with 13 bases sitting between them. CDR3 length: 13 residues. CDR3 sequence (DNA): TGTGCCAGCAGACTGGGCAGCGTGGAGACCCAGTACTTC. This gives the protein CASRLGSVETQYF.

This clonotype was seen at least ten times. The V call is TRBV28, the J call TRBJ2-5, with D unclear. CDR1 is MDHEN and CDR2 is SYDVKM in the germline V gene. The V end was cut by 2 bases, the J end by 3 bases, with 4 bases between. This CDR3 contains 12 residues. The CDR3 region is CASSLEEETQYF. The CDR3 DNA reads as TGTGCCAGCAGTTTAGAGGAAGAGACCCAGTACTTC.

This clonotype was counted ten times or more. CDR3 nucleotide sequence: TGTGCCAGCAGTGTGACAGGGACCGGCCCTGAAGCTTTCTTT. It translates to CASSVTGTGPEAFF. The chain uses TRBV28 and TRBJ1-1; 7 bases line up with TRBD1. Germline V lookup: CDR1 MDHEN, CDR2 SYDVKM. The CDR3 is 14 residues long. J was trimmed by 6 bases and V by 5 bases; bases with no gene match: 9.

This chain uses TRBV27 with TRBJ1-1; D gene unclear. V lost 4 bases, J lost 9 bases, and 9 bases lay in between. The CDR3 consists of 11 residues. Per the germline V gene, CDR1 is MNHEY and CDR2 is SMNVEV (reference sequence). CDR3 DNA sequence: TGTGCCAGCAGTTCCAGAACGAAAGCTTTCTTT. Its protein product is CASSSRTKAFF.

This clonotype was seen at least ten times. The V gene is TRBV28, the J gene TRBJ1-1, with D possibly being TRBD1 (5 bases). Germline-derived CDR1 and CDR2 are MDHEN and SYDVKM. Deletions cut 7 bases from V and 12 bases from J, with 15 bases between. The CDR3 covers 11 residues. The CDR3 coding sequence is TGTGCCAGCAAAGCGGGGGGTTCCCCTTTCTTT. Translation gives CASKAGGSPFF.

Many counts were recorded for this clonotype. The J gene is TRBJ1-1, the V gene TRBV6-5, with D tentatively TRBD1 (5 bases). Germline V gene data show CDR1 as MNHEY and CDR2 as SVGAGI. There are 15 residues in the CDR3. The V end was cut by 5 bases, the J end by 0 bases, with 13 bases between. In DNA, the CDR3 is TGTGCCAGCAGTCTCGACAGCAATATGAACACTGAAGCTTTCTTT. Translating it yields CASSLDSNMNTEAFF.

This clonotype was recorded at least ten times. The chain links TRBV19 to TRBJ2-5; tentative D call: TRBD2 (5 bases). The V gene lost 8 bases and the J gene lost 2 bases, with 9 bases spanning the gap. CDR3 length: 12 residues. CDR1 LNHDA and CDR2 SQIVND come from the germline V gene (reference sequence). This CDR3 is CASGRAQETQYF. The CDR3 DNA reads TGTGCCAGTGGGCGGGCGCAAGAGACCCAGTACTTC.

The gene calls are TRBV20-1 and TRBJ1-5; D perhaps matches TRBD1 (5 bases). The CDR3 has 13 amino acids. CDR1 is DFQATT, CDR2 SNEGSKA, per germline (reference sequence). Trimming took off 5 bases at V and 4 bases at J, with 12 bases between the two ends. The DNA for the CDR3 is TGCAGTGCTTATGAACAGGCGAATCAGCCCCAGCATTTT. This codes for CSAYEQANQPQHF.

This clonotype was seen a single time. The chain couples TRBV12-5 to TRBJ2-2; D remains ambiguous. Trimming stripped 7 bases from V and 7 bases from J, with 22 bases between. Germline loops: CDR1 LGHNT, CDR2 FRNRAP. The CDR3 runs 16 residues. Written as DNA, the CDR3 is TGTGCTAGTGCTCCGCTAGGAACAAATCAACTCGGGGAGCTGTTTTTT. Translation: CASAPLGTNQLGELFF.

J is TRBJ2-5 and V is TRBV7-6, with D possibly matching TRBD1 (5 bases). CDR3 size: 14 residues. V was cut by 3 bases and J by 2 bases, with 10 bases left in between. Per the germline V gene, CDR1 is SGHVS and CDR2 is FNYEAQ. This CDR3 reads CASSFRVLQETQYF. The CDR3 coding sequence is TGTGCCAGCAGCTTCAGGGTACTACAAGAGACCCAGTACTTC.